The 20 T cell receptor beta chains in this list originate from one sample, sequenced in a study of T cells in tumors and immune-related adverse events (dated by TCRdb to 2020 to 2022). Library preparation employed the immunoSEQ multiplex PCR assay. What TCRdb holds here is the immuneACCESS table cut down to in-frame rearrangements. Part of the clones is not present; checked against another copy, under half of the missing clones reflect an unresolved V gene, and the others are unexplained. The sample has some 10,000 clones on record, 85% to 95% of them singletons. The ten largest clones add up to 1.5% of the sample. The treatment or condition label of this sample denotes: nivolumab (PD-1 blockade) given before sampling. This material consisted of lymph node tissue, taken from a patient treated with anti-PD-1 therapy. These receptors came from a female donor with metastatic renal cell carcinoma.

The genes are TRBV28 and TRBJ1-1; D ambiguous. Germline-derived CDR1 and CDR2 are MDHEN and SYDVKM. The CDR3 extends over 12 amino acids. V lost 4 bases and J lost 3, with 6 bases in between. CDR3 nucleotides: TGTGCCAGCAGTTCTACACACACTGAAGCTTTCTTT. This codes for CASSSTHTEAFF.

The rearrangement uses TRBV19 and TRBJ2-2, with D possibly being TRBD1 or TRBD2 (6 bases each). Trimming removed 2 bases from V and 5 bases from J, with 9 bases in between. Germline V gives CDR1 LNHDA, CDR2 SQIVND (reference sequence). This CDR3 is 14 amino acids long. The CDR3 protein is CASSIQGRTGELFF. DNA for the CDR3: TGTGCCAGTAGTATACAGGGGAGGACCGGGGAGCTGTTTTTT.

The chain recombines TRBV10-2 with TRBJ1-6; D might be TRBD1 (5 bases). Deletions cut 3 bases from V and 7 bases from J, with 16 bases between. Per germline, CDR1 WSHSY and CDR2 SAAADI. This CDR3 region has 16 residues. CDR3: CASSERGRSRNSPLHF. The CDR3 region has the DNA TGCGCCAGCAGTGAAAGGGGCAGGAGTAGGAATTCACCCCTCCACTTT.

This chain connects TRBV6-6 to TRBJ1-2; 8 bases map to TRBD1. CDR3 length equals 14 residues. V lost 6 bases to trimming and J lost 5 bases; unmatched junction nucleotides: 8. Germline assignment: CDR1 MNHNY and CDR2 SVGAGI (reference sequence). The CDR3 protein is CASRSLRQGYGYTF. CDR3 DNA: TGTGCCAGCAGGTCACTAAGACAGGGGTATGGCTACACCTTC.

V gene TRBV19 combines with J gene TRBJ2-7; D not resolved. The CDR3 has 17 amino acids. The germline gives CDR1 LNHDA, CDR2 SQIVND (reference sequence). V lost 3 bases and J 0 bases, leaving 18 bases between the germline ends. In DNA form, the CDR3 reads TGTGCCAGTAGTATTACTTGGGGATCGGCCGGCTCCTACGAGCAGTACTTC. Translated: CASSITWGSAGSYEQYF.

This rearrangement joins TRBV19 to TRBJ2-1, with 11 bases lining up with TRBD2. The CDR3 is 15 residues long. V lost 4 bases, J lost 4 bases, and 3 bases stayed unmatched. Looked up from germline, CDR1 is LNHDA and CDR2 is SQIVND (reference sequence). The CDR3 sequence: CASSRGLAGYNEQFF. The CDR3 bases are TGTGCCAGTAGTAGAGGACTAGCGGGTTACAATGAGCAGTTCTTC. Full variable domain (missing parts from reference TRBV19 and TRBJ2-1): DGGITQSPKYLFRKEGQNVTLSCEQNLNHDAMYWYRQDPGQGLRLIYYSQIVNDFQKGDIAEGYSVSREKKESFPLTVTSAQKNPTAFYLCASSRGLAGYNEQFFGPGTRLTVL.

J is TRBJ1-3 and V is TRBV13; possibly TRBD1 for D (6 bases). The CDR3 contains 17 residues. Germline V gene sequence: CDR1 PRHDT, CDR2 FYEKMQ (reference sequence). Trimming removed 5 bases at V and 0 bases at J, with 17 bases between. CDR3 protein: CASSRTVLSLSGNTIYF. The CDR3 nucleotides read TGTGCCAGCAGCCGGACAGTGCTAAGCCTCTCTGGAAACACCATATATTTT.

This clone was recorded a few times. The rearrangement links TRBV7-9 to TRBJ1-2, with D perhaps TRBD1 (5 bases). The CDR3 totals 14 residues. The germline CDR1 and CDR2 sequences are SEHNR and FQNEAQ (reference sequence). V dropped 3 bases and J dropped 6 bases, with 14 bases sitting between them. The CDR3 sequence is CASSFGAAPDGYTF. The CDR3 nucleotides read TGTGCCAGCAGCTTTGGGGCCGCCCCGGATGGCTACACCTTC.

The V and J genes are TRBV19 and TRBJ2-7; TRBD1 is a possible D gene (6 bases). Deletions cut 6 bases from V and 3 bases from J, with 15 bases between. Germline CDR1 reads LNHDA; CDR2 reads SQIVND (reference sequence). The length of the CDR3 is 14 residues. The CDR3 nucleotides are TGTGCCAGTAGCCCGGGGACATTTAACTACGAGCAGTACTTC. This encodes CASSPGTFNYEQYF.

The chain couples TRBV5-1 to TRBJ2-5; 9 bases line up with TRBD2. The CDR3 contains 15 residues. Germline loops: CDR1 SGHRS, CDR2 YFSETQ. V gave up 0 bases and J gave up 4 bases; unmatched junction bases: 4. DNA of the CDR3: TGCGCCAGCAGCTTGGGGCTAGCGGGAAGAGAGACCCAGTACTTC. Translated: CASSLGLAGRETQYF.

The chain uses TRBV10-3 and TRBJ2-2, with 12 bases that match TRBD2. This CDR3 is 15 amino acids long. CDR1 is ENHRY, CDR2 SYGVKD, per germline. The junction had 1 base not matched to a gene; V was cut back by 4 bases and J by 4 bases. The CDR3 DNA reads as TGTGCCATCAGTGGGACTAGCGGGGTCACCGGGGAGCTGTTTTTT. Its protein product is CAISGTSGVTGELFF.

The chain carries TRBV4-1 and TRBJ1-1; D gene ambiguous. Trimming shortened V by 4 bases and J by 0 bases, and 18 bases separated the two germline ends. This CDR3 has 17 amino acids. Looked up from germline, CDR1 is MGHRA and CDR2 is YSYEKL. Here the CDR3 DNA reads TGCGCCAGCAGCCCCCAGACGGGAGGCAGACTGAACACTGAAGCTTTCTTT. As protein: CASSPQTGGRLNTEAFF.

The J gene is TRBJ1-1, the V gene TRBV18, with 7 bases fitting TRBD1. CDR1 and CDR2 from the germline V gene are KGHSH and LQKENI. V was clipped by 5 bases and J by 0 bases; unmatched bases: 6. The CDR3 totals 15 residues. In nucleotides, the CDR3 is TGTGCCAGCTCAGACCTACAGGGGTTGAACACTGAAGCTTTCTTT. Encoded protein: CASSDLQGLNTEAFF.

This sequence joins TRBV7-6 and TRBJ2-5; TRBD2 aligns across 11 bases. The CDR3 covers 14 residues. Trimming took 4 bases from V and 4 from J; bases not matched to a gene: 2. Germline lookup yields CDR1 SGHVS and CDR2 FNYEAQ. The CDR3 loop is CASSSGLAGETQYF. The CDR3 DNA sequence: TGTGCCAGCAGCTCTGGACTAGCGGGAGAGACCCAGTACTTC.

J is TRBJ1-6 and V is TRBV5-1; possibly TRBD1 for D (6 bases). V was shortened by 0 bases and J by 8 bases, with 12 bases between the two germline ends. This CDR3 is built from 15 residues. Germline V lookup: CDR1 SGHRS, CDR2 YFSETQ. The CDR3 sequence: CASSLAPAGDSPLHF. The CDR3 coding sequence is TGCGCCAGCAGCTTGGCCCCGGCAGGGGATTCACCCCTCCACTTT.

The chain employs TRBV10-3 and TRBJ1-2; the match to TRBD1 covers 8 bases. V shed 6 bases and J 6 bases; nucleotides not matched to a gene: 6. The germline V gene encodes CDR1 ENHRY and CDR2 SYGVKD. This CDR3 region has 13 residues. DNA of the CDR3: TGTGCCATCAGGACACAGGGGGGGCATGGCTACACCTTC. Translation: CAIRTQGGHGYTF.

The sample holds one count of this clone. This chain joins TRBV2 and TRBJ1-2; D is perhaps TRBD1 (5 bases). The germline V gene encodes CDR1 SNHLY and CDR2 FYNNEI. This CDR3 is built from 13 residues. V lost 8 bases to trimming and J lost 7 bases, with 17 bases between them. DNA of the CDR3: TGTGCCAGCGGGCGCGAGTGGGGGTCTGGCTACACCTTC. This gives the protein CASGREWGSGYTF.

The V gene is TRBV10-2, the J gene TRBJ2-3; 8 positions match TRBD2. CDR1 WSHSY and CDR2 SAAADI come from the germline V gene. The CDR3 consists of 15 residues. V was clipped by 6 bases and J by 3 bases; unmatched bases: 8. CDR3 in amino acids: CASRERGGRTDTQYF. CDR3 in DNA: TGCGCCAGCAGGGAACGGGGGGGCCGGACAGATACGCAGTATTTT.

V is TRBV15 and J is TRBJ2-5; D remains unclear. CDR1 and CDR2 (germline): LNHNV, YYDKDF (reference sequence). The CDR3 spans 14 residues. V was trimmed by 1 base and J by 5 bases, leaving 11 bases between them. DNA of the CDR3: TGTGCCACCAGCAGAGTTCCATACCGGGAGACCCAGTACTTC. Its translation is CATSRVPYRETQYF.

The chain links TRBV29-1 to TRBJ1-5, with D hard to call. CDR3 length: 13 residues. Germline-derived CDR1 and CDR2 are SQVTM and ANQGSEA. The V gene lost 7 bases and the J gene lost 2 bases, with 12 bases spanning the gap. The CDR3 loop is CSAKRSCNQPQHF. The CDR3 nucleotides are TGCAGCGCCAAACGTTCCTGCAATCAGCCCCAGCATTTT. The complete variable domain, with remaining parts taken from reference TRBV29-1 and TRBJ1-5, reads SAVISQKPSRDICQRGTSLTIQCQVDSQVTMMFWYRQQPGQSLTLIATANQGSEATYESGFVIDKFPISRPNLTFSTLTVSNMSPEDSSIYLCSAKRSCNQPQHFGDGTRLSIL.